This is a list of T cell receptor beta chains from one sample in a study of Graves' ophthalmopathy and Graves' hyperthyroidism. TCRdb re-derived calls from the multiplex PCR reads in MiXCR, one entry per CDR3 protein. There are about 58,000 distinct CDR3 sequences in the sample; around 50% occur only once, and 4.7% lies in the top ten. Sequencing used peripheral blood. Source of these receptors: an adult woman with Graves' ophthalmopathy. The CDR3 runs from the conserved cysteine through the conserved F or W. Fields, in order: J gene, clone size, V gene, D gene, CDR3 protein. D genes are given only for firm matches. Size values are once, few and many counts, or a class for expanded clones, and some rows have none.

J gene: TRBJ2-1; clone size: few; V gene: TRBV2; D gene: -; CDR3 protein: CASIRGQASNEQFF
J gene: -; clone size: few; V gene: TRBV2; D gene: -; CDR3 protein: CASSSGQQETQYF
J gene: TRBJ2-5; clone size: -; V gene: TRBV7-2; D gene: -; CDR3 protein: CASQDSTETQYF
J gene: TRBJ1-1; clone size: -; V gene: TRBV2; D gene: -; CDR3 protein: CASSAEGQTEAFF
J gene: TRBJ2-7; clone size: -; V gene: TRBV10-3; D gene: TRBD1; CDR3 protein: CAISGAGGREQYF
J gene: TRBJ1-2; clone size: -; V gene: TRBV18; D gene: -; CDR3 protein: CASSPQADYGYTF
J gene: TRBJ2-1; clone size: -; V gene: TRBV19; D gene: -; CDR3 protein: CASSTRTSYNEQFF
J gene: TRBJ1-1; clone size: -; V gene: TRBV10-3; D gene: -; CDR3 protein: CAISEQGITEAFF
J gene: TRBJ1-2; clone size: -; V gene: TRBV20-1; D gene: -; CDR3 protein: CSATSGSTIYGYTF
J gene: TRBJ2-5; clone size: -; V gene: TRBV20-1; D gene: -; CDR3 protein: CKTSSSGQQETQYF
J gene: TRBJ2-1; clone size: -; V gene: TRBV10-3; D gene: TRBD2; CDR3 protein: CAISDLADNEQFF
J gene: TRBJ2-1; clone size: -; V gene: TRBV20-1; D gene: -; CDR3 protein: CSASWQGSRDEQFF
J gene: TRBJ2-1; clone size: -; V gene: TRBV25-1; D gene: TRBD2; CDR3 protein: CARPTSGSYNEQFF
J gene: TRBJ1-4; clone size: -; V gene: TRBV5-5; D gene: -; CDR3 protein: CASSLDMFEGLFF
J gene: TRBJ1-1; clone size: -; V gene: TRBV6-1; D gene: -; CDR3 protein: CASSEEVTDIPEAFF
J gene: TRBJ2-6; clone size: medium-sized; V gene: TRBV7-6; D gene: TRBD2; CDR3 protein: CASSFQPTSAGANVLTF
J gene: TRBJ2-3; clone size: many; V gene: TRBV7-3; D gene: TRBD2; CDR3 protein: CASSPVAGGTDTQYF
J gene: TRBJ1-2; clone size: many; V gene: TRBV27; D gene: -; CDR3 protein: CASSWGQNYGYTF
J gene: TRBJ2-7; clone size: few; V gene: TRBV10-3; D gene: TRBD2; CDR3 protein: CAIGTSGRAHEQYF
J gene: TRBJ2-3; clone size: once; V gene: TRBV29-1; D gene: -; CDR3 protein: CNSGEDTHTDTQYF